The rows below give T cell receptor beta chains drawn from one sample of a study of T cell responses to AZD1222 COVID-19 vaccine. Only in-frame clones appear in the TCRdb table, and some are missing; sequencing was by immunoSEQ multiplex PCR. The sample includes roughly 150,000 clones, around 93% of them seen just once. Here the sequenced sample was peripheral blood, taken on day 0 of AZD1222 vaccination. These receptors all come from an adult in good health. CDR3s include the opening cysteine and the closing phenylalanine or tryptophan. The D gene is left open where the match is weak. Some rows have no size entry. The others give once, few or many, or a class for an expanded clone.

>once|TRBV28|.|TRBJ2-7
TGTGCCAGCAGTTCCCCGGGGTCGGCGGCGTCCAACTACGAGCAGTACTTC
CASSSPGSAASNYEQYF
>.|TRBV12-3/TRBV12-4|.|TRBJ1-2
TGTGCCAGCAGTCCAGGACGAAACTATGGCTACACCTTC
CASSPGRNYGYTF
>.|TRBV5-1|.|TRBJ1-1
TGCGCCAGCATGGAGGGTAGTGGCACTGAAGCTTTCTTT
CASMEGSGTEAFF
>.|TRBV3-1/TRBV3-2|TRBD1|TRBJ2-7
TGTGCCAGCGGAGGCGGGACAGGGTACTACGAGCAGTACTTC
CASGGGTGYYEQYF
>.|TRBV7-3|.|TRBJ2-3
TGTGCCAGCAGCTTAACAGGACAAGGCACAGATACGCAGTATTTT
CASSLTGQGTDTQYF
>.|TRBV30|.|TRBJ1-2
TGTGCCTGGAGTGTATTGGGGGCGGACGATGGCTACACCTTC
CAWSVLGADDGYTF
>.|TRBV3-1/TRBV3-2|TRBD1|TRBJ1-1
TGTGCCAGCAGCCAAACCCACAGGGGGGTGAACACTGAAGCTTTCTTT
CASSQTHRGVNTEAFF
>.|TRBV27|TRBD1|TRBJ1-5
TGTGCCAGCACCTCGGACAGGATCAATCAGCCCCAGCATTTT
CASTSDRINQPQHF
>.|TRBV13|.|TRBJ1-2
TGTGCCAGCATCCCCCGGGGGGACTATGGCTACACCTTC
CASIPRGDYGYTF
>.|TRBV2|TRBD2|TRBJ2-7
TGTGCCAGCAGTGGCGGGAGGGGGTCCTACGAGCAGTACTTC
CASSGGRGSYEQYF